This T cell receptor (beta chain) is drawn from a study of quantifying T cell responses using KT2 cells. For the study at large: Reverse transcription used primers in the TCR alpha and beta constant regions. A predetermined fluorescence threshold ended the second PCR, run as a qPCR.

An oligo carrying a UMI was ligated to the cDNA 3' end. The first PCR ran 4 to 5 cycles with an equimolar RC1.1 and RC1.2 beta primer mix. TCR alpha and beta chains were handled separately starting at the second PCR. TCRdb independently ran MiXCR on the UMI-ligation and nested PCR reads; one entry per CDR3 protein. Found here are around 44,000 distinct CDR3 sequences, approximately 17% of them singletons; the top ten hold roughly 44%. Unfractionated PBMC were spiked with known numbers of KT2 clone cells. A range of KT2-to-PBMC ratios was made using fixed PBMC numbers. The CDR3 contains 17 residues. Germline V gives CDR1 MNHEY, CDR2 SVGEGT. Germline trimming cut 6 bases from V and 5 bases from J; bases unmatched to any gene: 8. This clonotype came up a few times.

The chain carries TRBV6-2 or TRBV6-3 and TRBJ2-2, with 14 nucleotides matching TRBD2. The source of this sequence is a human donor. Sequencing was performed on PBMCs spiked with cells of the T cell clone KT2. CDR3 in amino acids: CASRQGTSGSRTGELFF. CDR3 nucleotide sequence: TGTGCCAGCAGGCAAGGGACTAGCGGGAGTCGAACCGGGGAGCTGTTTTTT.